This T cell receptor (beta chain) is drawn from a study of blood T cell repertoires in COVID-19. Study as a whole: Specimens from acute and convalescent COVID-19 originated in the United States, Italy and Spain.

Per the study methods: Reference gene primer amplification in the assay estimated nucleated cell counts. Clones were read by immunoSEQ multiplex PCR, and TCRdb kept only the in-frame ones, dropping some. V, J and clone size were drawn from that table, and D and trimming were deduced from the DNA. The sample yields 300,000 to 400,000 clones, under 95% seen once. Germline CDR1 MNHEY, CDR2 SVGEGT. Trimming shortened V by 5 bases and J by 2 bases, and 13 bases separated the two germline ends. The length of the CDR3 is 14 residues. The receptor comes from a man aged 55 to 70 who had recovered from COVID-19. The V and J genes are TRBV6-2 or TRBV6-3 and TRBJ2-7; TRBD2 is a possible D gene (6 bases). Sequencing was performed on PBMCs or T cells enriched from blood (not recorded which). The chain's CDR3 is CASSRAGGPYEQYF. CDR3 sequence (DNA): TGTGCCAGCAGTCGGGCCGGGGGTCCCTACGAGCAGTACTTC.